Sequencing of this TCR beta chain was carried out in a study of PD-L1 blockade in urothelial cancer. The overall study: The year 2014 saw patients start atezolizumab, 1,200 mg intravenously every 3 weeks. Blood analysis was done at 3 weeks (second dose) and 6 weeks after treatment began. Each blood sample yielded a median of approximately 140,000 T cells.

The time point here: pretreatment peripheral blood. Synthetic TCR analog templates were spiked into all PCRs individually. TCRdb's copy holds only in-frame clones and misses some; the assay was immunoSEQ multiplex PCR. The sample carries roughly 130,000 clones, around 85% recorded once. Germline V CDR1 and CDR2: SGHTA, FQGTGA. The V segment lost 6 bases and the J segment 7 bases; nucleotides outside the gene matches: 9. The CDR3 runs 14 residues. This clone was counted a single time. The chain links TRBV7-3 to TRBJ1-2, with 9 bases aligning to TRBD1. This sequence originates from a man aged 50-59 years with urothelial cancer. The sequences come from PBMCs, collected around atezolizumab (anti-PD-L1) treatment. CDR3 residues: CASSLGDRDSGYTF. The CDR3 nucleotides read TGTGCCAGCAGTCTCGGGGACAGGGATTCTGGCTACACCTTC.